The following is a T cell receptor beta chain sequence with its context. In germline, CDR1 is SEHNR, CDR2 FQNEAQ (reference sequence). With 3 bases removed from V and 2 bases from J, the gap between germline ends came to 11 bases. There are 15 residues in the CDR3. PCR was performed using 60 Vbeta and 13 Jbeta primers. Using immunoSEQ multiplex PCR, the repertoire was profiled, and TCRdb retains in-frame clones only, with some absent. Its table records around 190,000 clones. The sample comes from a study of cytomegalovirus exposure and HLA in healthy donors. V gene TRBV7-9 combines with J gene TRBJ2-1; D possibly corresponds to TRBD2 (5 bases). The clonotype comes from a woman aged 25 to 39 in good health and CMV-seropositive. Sequences were obtained from PBMCs. CDR3 sequence (DNA): TGTGCCAGCAGCTTTGAGGGCCGTACCTACAATGAGCAGTTCTTC. The encoded protein is CASSFEGRTYNEQFF. Combining the CDR3 with reference TRBV7-9 and TRBJ2-1 gives the whole variable domain DTGVSQNPRHKITKRGQNVTFRCDPISEHNRLYWYRQTLGQGPEFLTYFQNEAQLEKSRLLSDRFSAERPKGSFSTLEIQRTEQGDSAMYLCASSFEGRTYNEQFFGPGTRLTVL.